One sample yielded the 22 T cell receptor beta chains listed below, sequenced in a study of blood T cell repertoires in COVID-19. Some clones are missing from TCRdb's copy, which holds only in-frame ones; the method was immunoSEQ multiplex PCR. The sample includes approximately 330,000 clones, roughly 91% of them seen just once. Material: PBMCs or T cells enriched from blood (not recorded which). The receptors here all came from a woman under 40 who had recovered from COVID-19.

The DNA for the CDR3 is TGTGCCAGCAGCTCCGGGACAGGGATCATAGTCAACGAGCAGTACTTC. Translated, it gives CASSSGTGIIVNEQYF. The rearrangement links TRBV11-2 to TRBJ2-7, with 9 bases lining up with TRBD1. V trimming: 4 bases; J trimming: 5 bases; junction bases outside the gene matches: 12. There are 16 residues in the CDR3. Germline-derived CDR1 and CDR2 are SGHAT and FQNNGV.

The CDR3 is CASSFEREGSHEQYF. In nucleotides, the CDR3 is TGTGCCAGCAGCTTCGAGCGGGAGGGTTCCCACGAGCAGTACTTC. The genes are TRBV11-2 and TRBJ2-7; 10 positions match TRBD2. The CDR3 has 15 residues. J gave up 5 bases and V 3 bases, and 7 bases lay outside the gene matches. Germline lookup yields CDR1 SGHAT and CDR2 FQNNGV.

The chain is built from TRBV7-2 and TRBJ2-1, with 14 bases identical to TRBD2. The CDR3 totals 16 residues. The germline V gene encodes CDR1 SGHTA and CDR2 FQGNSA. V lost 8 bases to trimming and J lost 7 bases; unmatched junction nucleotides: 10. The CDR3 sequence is CASGDTTSGRENEQFF. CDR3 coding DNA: TGTGCCAGCGGGGACACGACTAGCGGGAGGGAGAATGAGCAGTTCTTC.

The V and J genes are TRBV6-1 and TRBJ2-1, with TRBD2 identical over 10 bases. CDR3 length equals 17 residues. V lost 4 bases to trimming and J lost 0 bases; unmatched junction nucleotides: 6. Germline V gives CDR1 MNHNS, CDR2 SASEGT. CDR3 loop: CASSGGPSGSSYNEQFF. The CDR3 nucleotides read TGTGCCAGCAGTGGGGGGCCTAGCGGGAGCTCCTACAATGAGCAGTTCTTC.

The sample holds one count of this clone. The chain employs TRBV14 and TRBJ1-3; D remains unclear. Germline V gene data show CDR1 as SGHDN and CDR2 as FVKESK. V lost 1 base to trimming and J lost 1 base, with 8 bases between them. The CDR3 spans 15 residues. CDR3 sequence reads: CASSQVRTSGNTIYF. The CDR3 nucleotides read TGTGCCAGCAGCCAAGTTAGGACTTCTGGAAACACCATATATTTT.

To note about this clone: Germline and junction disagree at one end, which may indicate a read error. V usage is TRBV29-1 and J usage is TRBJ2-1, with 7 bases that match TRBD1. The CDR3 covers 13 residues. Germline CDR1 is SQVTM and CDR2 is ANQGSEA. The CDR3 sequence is CSVEGGQHDEQFF. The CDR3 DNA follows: TGCAGCGTGGAAGGGGGACAGCACGATGAGCAGTTCTTC.

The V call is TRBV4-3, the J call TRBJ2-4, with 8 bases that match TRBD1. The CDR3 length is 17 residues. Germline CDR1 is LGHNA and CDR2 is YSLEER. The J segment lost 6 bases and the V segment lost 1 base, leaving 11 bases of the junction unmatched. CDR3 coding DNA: TGCGCCAGCAGCCAAGTTGCAGGACAGGGCTTCCCAAACATTCAGTACTTC. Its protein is CASSQVAGQGFPNIQYF.

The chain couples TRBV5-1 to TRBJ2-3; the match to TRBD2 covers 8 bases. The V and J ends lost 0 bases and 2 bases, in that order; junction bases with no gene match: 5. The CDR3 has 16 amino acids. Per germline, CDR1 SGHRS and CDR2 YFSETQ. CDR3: CASSLEASGFTDTQYF. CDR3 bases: TGCGCCAGCAGCTTGGAGGCTAGCGGGTTCACAGATACGCAGTATTTT.

The DNA of the CDR3 is TGCGCCAGCAGCTTACGGGGGGTTGCGTACAATGAGCAGTTCTTC. This encodes CASSLRGVAYNEQFF. The chain recombines TRBV5-1 with TRBJ2-1, with 7 bases identical to TRBD2. CDR3 length: 15 amino acids. Trimming took 2 bases from V and 4 from J; bases not matched to a gene: 6. The germline CDR1 and CDR2 sequences are SGHRS and YFSETQ. The whole variable domain, filled in from reference TRBV5-1 and TRBJ2-1, reads KAGVTQTPRYLIKTRGQQVTLSCSPISGHRSVSWYQQTPGQGLQFLFEYFSETQRNKGNFPGRFSGRQFSNSRSEMNVSTLELGDSALYLCASSLRGVAYNEQFFGPGTRLTVL.

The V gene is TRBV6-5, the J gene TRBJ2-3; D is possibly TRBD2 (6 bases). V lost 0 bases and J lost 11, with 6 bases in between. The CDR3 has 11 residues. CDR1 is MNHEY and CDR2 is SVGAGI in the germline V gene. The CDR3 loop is CASSYSGLQYF. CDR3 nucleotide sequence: TGTGCCAGCAGTTACTCGGGACTGCAGTATTTT.

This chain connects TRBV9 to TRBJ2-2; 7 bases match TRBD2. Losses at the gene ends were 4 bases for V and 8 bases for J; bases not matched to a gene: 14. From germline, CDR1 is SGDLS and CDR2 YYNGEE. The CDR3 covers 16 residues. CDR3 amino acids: CASSRSGDPRMGELFF. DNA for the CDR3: TGTGCCAGCAGCAGAAGCGGGGACCCCCGGATGGGGGAGCTGTTTTTT.

The CDR3 sequence: CASSPRDSPYEQYF. The CDR3 region has the DNA TGTGCCAGCAGCCCCCGGGACAGCCCCTACGAGCAGTACTTC. This chain joins TRBV21-1 and TRBJ2-7; the D segment call TRBD1 is taken from the table without a DNA check. TRBV21-1 is termed a pseudogene. The CDR3 runs to 14 residues.

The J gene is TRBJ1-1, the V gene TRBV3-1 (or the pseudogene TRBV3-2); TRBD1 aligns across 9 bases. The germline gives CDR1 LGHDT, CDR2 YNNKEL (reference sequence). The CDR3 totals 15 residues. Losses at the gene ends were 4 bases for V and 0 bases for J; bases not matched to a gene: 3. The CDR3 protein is CASSPWTGVNTEAFF. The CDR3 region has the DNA TGTGCCAGCAGCCCGTGGACAGGGGTGAACACTGAAGCTTTCTTT.

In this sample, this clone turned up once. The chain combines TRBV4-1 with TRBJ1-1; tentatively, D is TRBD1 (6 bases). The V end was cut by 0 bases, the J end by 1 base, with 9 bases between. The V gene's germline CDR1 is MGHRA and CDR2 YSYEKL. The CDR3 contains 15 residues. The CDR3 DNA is TGCGCCAGCAGCCAAGAGGTCAGGGGGAACACTGAAGCTTTCTTT. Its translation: CASSQEVRGNTEAFF.

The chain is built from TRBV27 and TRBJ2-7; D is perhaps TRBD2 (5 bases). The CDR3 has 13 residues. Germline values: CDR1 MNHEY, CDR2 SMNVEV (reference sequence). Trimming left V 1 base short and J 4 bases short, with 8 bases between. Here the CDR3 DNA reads TGTGCCAGCAGTTTATTAGCGATTTACGAGCAGTACTTC. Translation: CASSLLAIYEQYF.

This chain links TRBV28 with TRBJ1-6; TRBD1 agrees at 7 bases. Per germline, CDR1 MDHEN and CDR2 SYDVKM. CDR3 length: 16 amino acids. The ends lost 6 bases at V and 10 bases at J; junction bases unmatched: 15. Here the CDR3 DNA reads TGTGCCAGCAGACAATACCAGACAGGGTTTGAATCACCCCTCCACTTT. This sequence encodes CASRQYQTGFESPLHF. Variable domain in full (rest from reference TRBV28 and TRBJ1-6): DVKVTQSSRYLVKRTGEKVFLECVQDMDHENMFWYRQDPGLGLRLIYFSYDVKMKEKGDIPEGYSVSREKKERFSLILESASTNQTSMYLCASRQYQTGFESPLHFGNGTRLTVT.

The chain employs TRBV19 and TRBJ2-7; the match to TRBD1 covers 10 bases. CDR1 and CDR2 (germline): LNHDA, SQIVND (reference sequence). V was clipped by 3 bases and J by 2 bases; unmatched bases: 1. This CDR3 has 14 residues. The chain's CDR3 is CASSIGTGAYEQYF. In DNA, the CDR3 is TGTGCCAGTAGTATTGGGACAGGGGCCTACGAGCAGTACTTC.

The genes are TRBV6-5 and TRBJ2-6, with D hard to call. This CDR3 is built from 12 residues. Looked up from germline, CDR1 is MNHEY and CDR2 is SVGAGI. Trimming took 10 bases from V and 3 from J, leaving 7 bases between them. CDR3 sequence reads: CATAHGANVLTF. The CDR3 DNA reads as TGTGCCACCGCACATGGGGCCAACGTCCTGACTTTC.

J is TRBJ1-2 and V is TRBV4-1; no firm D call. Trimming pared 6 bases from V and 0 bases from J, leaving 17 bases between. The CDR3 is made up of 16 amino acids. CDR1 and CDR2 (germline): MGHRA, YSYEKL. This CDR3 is CASSHVLRSPNYGYTF. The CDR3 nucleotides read TGCGCCAGCAGTCATGTTCTGAGGTCCCCTAACTATGGCTACACCTTC.

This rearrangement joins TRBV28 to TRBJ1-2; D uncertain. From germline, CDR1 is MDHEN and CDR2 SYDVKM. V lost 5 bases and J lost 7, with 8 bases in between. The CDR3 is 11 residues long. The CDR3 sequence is CASSEAFGYTF. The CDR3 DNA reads TGTGCCAGCAGTGAGGCTTTTGGCTACACCTTC.

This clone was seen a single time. The CDR3 bases are TGTGCCAGCAGCTCCCGGGGCGCGGGAGACGGAAGCAATGAGCAGTTCTTC. Its translation is CASSSRGAGDGSNEQFF. The chain carries TRBV5-6 and TRBJ2-1, with 7 bases fitting TRBD2. CDR3 length: 17 amino acids. Germline V gives CDR1 SGHDT, CDR2 YYEEEE. Trimming took 3 bases from V and 6 from J; bases not matched to a gene: 15.

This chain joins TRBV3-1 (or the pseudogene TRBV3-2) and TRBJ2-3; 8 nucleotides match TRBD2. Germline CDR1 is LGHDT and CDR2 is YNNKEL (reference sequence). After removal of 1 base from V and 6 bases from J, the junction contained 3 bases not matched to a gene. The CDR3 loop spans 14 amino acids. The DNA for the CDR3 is TGTGCCAGCAGCCAAGCGGGACTAGGGGATACGCAGTATTTT. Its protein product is CASSQAGLGDTQYF.